One sample yielded the 18 T cell receptor beta chains listed below, sequenced in a study of beta chain features in type 1 diabetes. Reverse transcription of all isolated RNA meant that expressed TCRB transcripts were sequenced. The assay was immunoSEQ multiplex PCR, and TCRdb's table has in-frame clones only and misses some. Of 110,000 to 150,000 clones listed, 9% to 10% are singletons. The sample taken for sequencing was central memory CD4+ T cells from blood. Every receptor here comes from a middle-aged woman in good health.

The gene calls are TRBV6-6 and TRBJ2-3, with 9 bases that match TRBD1. V lost 4 bases, J lost 7 bases, and 6 bases stayed unmatched. The CDR3 contains 14 residues. The V gene's germline CDR1 is MNHNY and CDR2 SVGAGI (reference sequence). Written as DNA, the CDR3 is TGTGCCAGCAGTTTACAGGGGGCACAGTATACGCAGTATTTT. It specifies CASSLQGAQYTQYF.

This clone occurred many times. The J gene is TRBJ2-2, the V gene TRBV5-1; 12 nucleotides agree with TRBD1. The CDR3 has 17 amino acids. The junction had 6 bases not matched to a gene; V was cut back by 3 bases and J by 3 bases. Per germline, CDR1 SGHRS and CDR2 YFSETQ. The CDR3 protein is CASSSYGTGGYTGELFF. Here the CDR3 DNA reads TGCGCCAGCAGCTCCTATGGGACAGGGGGCTACACCGGGGAGCTGTTTTTT. The complete variable domain, with remaining parts taken from reference TRBV5-1 and TRBJ2-2, reads KAGVTQTPRYLIKTRGQQVTLSCSPISGHRSVSWYQQTPGQGLQFLFEYFSETQRNKGNFPGRFSGRQFSNSRSEMNVSTLELGDSALYLCASSSYGTGGYTGELFFGEGSRLTVL.

This clone has a count of ten or more. The chain couples TRBV28 to TRBJ1-2; 7 positions match TRBD1. The CDR3 extends over 12 amino acids. Trimming removed 10 bases from V and 5 bases from J; junction bases left unmatched: 7. The germline V gene has CDR1 MDHEN and CDR2 SYDVKM. The CDR3 reads CATQTGIYGYTF. The CDR3 region has the DNA TGTGCCACCCAGACAGGGATATATGGCTACACCTTC.

The chain combines TRBV18 with TRBJ1-2; 8 bases align to TRBD1. This CDR3 contains 15 residues. V lost 0 bases to trimming and J lost 2 bases; unmatched junction nucleotides: 2. The germline V gene encodes CDR1 KGHSH and CDR2 LQKENI. The CDR3 spells CASSPPAGGNYGYTF. The CDR3 DNA reads TGTGCCAGCTCACCACCGGCAGGGGGCAACTATGGCTACACCTTC.

The table lists this clone with a few counts. V gene TRBV6-1 combines with J gene TRBJ2-3; possible D gene TRBD2, 5 bases. The CDR3 has 13 amino acids. Per germline, CDR1 MNHNS and CDR2 SASEGT. Trimming took 11 bases from V and 6 from J, leaving 18 bases between them. The CDR3 loop is CAGGSQRGDTQYF. The CDR3 coding sequence is TGTGCCGGAGGATCTCAACGGGGTGATACGCAGTATTTT.

The genes are TRBV27 and TRBJ2-6; the match to TRBD1 covers 7 bases. CDR1 is MNHEY, CDR2 SMNVEV, per germline (reference sequence). The CDR3 is 15 amino acids. With 6 bases clipped from V and 0 bases from J, the junction kept 2 bases outside the gene matches. The CDR3 nucleotides are TGTGCCAGCAGGACAGGGTCCTCTGGGGCCAACGTCCTGACTTTC. As protein: CASRTGSSGANVLTF.

The chain combines TRBV7-6 with TRBJ1-2, with 7 bases fitting TRBD1. Trimming took 1 base from V and 3 from J; bases not matched to a gene: 5. Germline V gives CDR1 SGHVS, CDR2 FNYEAQ. The CDR3 sequence is 15 residues long. CDR3 sequence (DNA): TGTGCCAGCAGCTTAGGGACAGGCTTGGACTATGGCTACACCTTC. Translated: CASSLGTGLDYGYTF. Full variable domain (remainder filled in from reference TRBV7-6 and TRBJ1-2): GAGVSQSPRYKVTKRGQDVALRCDPISGHVSLYWYRQALGQGPEFLTYFNYEAQQDKSGLPNDRFSAERPEGSISTLTIQRTEQRDSAMYRCASSLGTGLDYGYTFGSGTRLTVV.

The chain has TRBV5-1 and TRBJ1-2, with 9 positions matching TRBD1. The CDR3 contains 14 residues. V trimming: 4 bases; J trimming: 12 bases; junction bases outside the gene matches: 13. Germline V gives CDR1 SGHRS, CDR2 YFSETQ. The CDR3 reads CASSVTGTGKGDTF. CDR3 nucleotide sequence: TGCGCCAGCAGCGTAACCGGGACAGGGAAAGGGGACACCTTC.

The V gene is TRBV28, the J gene TRBJ1-2; 9 nucleotides match TRBD1. Germline loops: CDR1 MDHEN, CDR2 SYDVKM. The CDR3 has 15 amino acids. J lost 7 bases, V lost 5 bases, and 11 bases had no gene match. CDR3 loop: CASSQPGTGTVGYTF. In DNA form, the CDR3 reads TGTGCCAGCAGTCAACCCGGGACAGGGACTGTTGGCTACACCTTC.

The sample holds a few counts of this clone. The rearrangement uses TRBV7-2 and TRBJ1-1; D perhaps matches TRBD1 (5 bases). This CDR3 spans 14 amino acids. The V end lost 5 bases, the J end lost 3 bases, and 13 bases lay between the germline ends. Per germline, CDR1 SGHTA and CDR2 FQGNSA. The CDR3 spells CASSTRQIHTEAFF. CDR3 DNA: TGTGCCAGCAGCACCCGACAGATTCACACTGAAGCTTTCTTT.

This clone was seen more than once but under ten times. The V call is TRBV4-3, the J call TRBJ2-1, with 8 bases matching TRBD1. From germline, CDR1 is LGHNA and CDR2 YSLEER. V was clipped by 4 bases and J by 6 bases; unmatched bases: 11. The CDR3 totals 16 residues. The CDR3 DNA sequence: TGCGCCAGCAGCCTACAGGGGGTAGGTTTGGGCAATGAGCAGTTCTTC. This sequence encodes CASSLQGVGLGNEQFF.

The chain links TRBV6-5 to TRBJ2-5; the match to TRBD2 covers 11 bases. J lost 3 bases, V lost 4 bases, and 7 bases had no gene match. This CDR3 is 16 amino acids long. Germline CDR1 MNHEY, CDR2 SVGAGI. The CDR3 loop is CASSFHPTSGKETQYF. The DNA of the CDR3 is TGTGCCAGCAGTTTCCACCCGACTAGCGGGAAAGAGACCCAGTACTTC.

This clone has at least ten counts. This chain uses TRBV7-9 with TRBJ1-5, with 8 bases aligning to TRBD1. The junction had 12 bases not matched to a gene; V was cut back by 5 bases and J by 9 bases. The CDR3 runs 15 residues. Germline V gives CDR1 SEHNR, CDR2 FQNEAQ (reference sequence). The CDR3 region is CASSPTGQALGPQHF. Here the CDR3 DNA reads TGTGCCAGCAGCCCGACGGGACAGGCACTTGGGCCCCAGCATTTT.

The CDR3 protein is CASTPSGTGAYEQYF. In nucleotides, the CDR3 is TGCGCCAGCACTCCGTCCGGGACAGGGGCCTACGAGCAGTACTTC. The chain recombines TRBV5-1 with TRBJ2-7, with TRBD1 matching over 10 bases. Per germline, CDR1 SGHRS and CDR2 YFSETQ. The CDR3 spans 15 residues. Trimming took 6 bases from V and 2 from J; bases not matched to a gene: 8. The variable domain in full, completed from reference TRBV5-1 and TRBJ2-7, reads KAGVTQTPRYLIKTRGQQVTLSCSPISGHRSVSWYQQTPGQGLQFLFEYFSETQRNKGNFPGRFSGRQFSNSRSEMNVSTLELGDSALYLCASTPSGTGAYEQYFGPGTRLTVT.

This clone was detected ten times or more. The chain couples TRBV19 to TRBJ1-1; no definite D call. Trimming pared 4 bases from V and 1 base from J, leaving 13 bases between. The CDR3 is 15 amino acids. Germline V gene data show CDR1 as LNHDA and CDR2 as SQIVND (reference sequence). CDR3 bases: TGTGCCAGTAGTACCTCTTTTGCGAGGAACACTGAAGCTTTCTTT. Residues: CASSTSFARNTEAFF.

This clone was counted only a few times. The genes are TRBV6-6 and TRBJ1-1; D remains unclear. Germline loops: CDR1 MNHNY, CDR2 SVGAGI (reference sequence). Trimming removed 0 bases from V and 6 bases from J, with 11 bases in between. The CDR3 is made up of 14 amino acids. The CDR3 DNA reads TGTGCCAGCAGTTACTCGATGGGGAGCGCTGAAGCTTTCTTT. Encoded protein: CASSYSMGSAEAFF.

This clone showed up just a few times. The chain couples TRBV6-5 to TRBJ1-5; D is perhaps TRBD1 (6 bases). The V and J ends lost 5 bases and 7 bases respectively, with 12 bases between them. Germline V gene lookup returns CDR1 MNHEY and CDR2 SVGAGI. This CDR3 spans 13 amino acids. DNA of the CDR3: TGTGCCAGCAGTGATAGGGGGAAACAGCCCCAGCATTTT. Amino acids: CASSDRGKQPQHF.

This clone was detected only a few times. This rearrangement joins TRBV2 to TRBJ1-3, with a tentative D call TRBD1 (5 bases). V lost 8 bases and J lost 2, with 13 bases in between. The CDR3 consists of 14 residues. Germline V CDR1 and CDR2: SNHLY, FYNNEI. In DNA, the CDR3 is TGTGCCAGCCGAGGCCAGGGAACTGGAAACACCATATATTTT. Amino acids: CASRGQGTGNTIYF.